This T cell receptor beta chain was observed in a study of regulatory T cells in long-lasting Graves disease. Study-level findings and limits: Patients with persistent disease showed a bias toward TRBV28, TRBJ1-2 and TRBJ2-5.

As regards this clonotype: Its target is not known.

The ends were cut back, 5 bases at V and 3 bases at J, with 14 bases in the middle. CDR3 size: 14 residues. Germline lookup yields CDR1 MNHNS and CDR2 SASEGT. CDR3 regions were amplified by Arm-PCR using iRepertoire HTBI primers to build TCR beta libraries. One entry per CDR3 protein results from TCRdb running MiXCR on the multiplex PCR reads. The table records some 460,000 distinct CDR3 sequences, 15% to 20% of them present only once. Time point given: newly diagnosed GD, antithyroid drugs for less than 3 months. PBMC-derived RNA was used for the TCR library. These data are also associated with another study on T cells in Graves' hyperthyroidism and ophthalmopathy.

The rearrangement links TRBV6-1 to TRBJ2-7, with D unresolved. The source is a man aged 35 to 55 with Graves disease. The specimen was peripheral blood mononuclear cells (PBMCs), collected at new diagnosis, from a patient treated with antithyroid drugs. Here the CDR3 DNA reads TGTGCCAGCAGTCCCGGCTCCGCCGGCTACGAGCAGTACTTC. Its protein is CASSPGSAGYEQYF.